These 29 T cell receptor beta chains originate from one sample sequenced in a study of cytomegalovirus exposure and HLA in healthy donors. Method: immunoSEQ multiplex PCR; TCRdb's copy keeps in-frame clones and lacks some. The data hold roughly 52,000 clones, with approximately 85% observed a single time. Sequenced material: PBMCs. The receptor set was obtained from a woman younger than 45 in good health and CMV-seronegative.

This sequence joins TRBV27 and TRBJ2-7; 11 bases line up with TRBD2. Germline assignment: CDR1 MNHEY and CDR2 SMNVEV (reference sequence). The length of the CDR3 is 14 residues. V dropped 3 bases and J dropped 5; count of bases not matched to a gene: 3. CDR3 region: CASSFTSGSHEQYF. The CDR3 region has the DNA TGTGCCAGCAGTTTTACTAGCGGGAGCCACGAGCAGTACTTC.

The rearrangement uses TRBV6-5 and TRBJ2-7; TRBD1 might be the D (6 bases). Germline values: CDR1 MNHEY, CDR2 SVGAGI. The V end was cut by 9 bases, the J end by 4 bases, with 13 bases between. This CDR3 is 12 amino acids long. The CDR3 bases are TGTGCCAGTAGAACAGGGACGTACGAGCAGTACTTC. This encodes CASRTGTYEQYF.

The V gene is TRBV28, the J gene TRBJ2-7, with D perhaps TRBD1 (5 bases). The CDR3 is 13 residues long. The V and J ends lost 3 bases and 5 bases respectively, with 11 bases between them. Germline loops: CDR1 MDHEN, CDR2 SYDVKM. Written as DNA, the CDR3 is TGTGCCAGCAGTTTGTCAGGGCCCCACGAGCAGTACTTC. Translating it yields CASSLSGPHEQYF.

The chain employs TRBV6-5 and TRBJ1-1; D remains ambiguous. CDR1 is MNHEY and CDR2 is SVGAGI in the germline V gene. The V end was cut by 4 bases, the J end by 1 base, with 10 bases between. The CDR3 consists of 14 residues. In DNA, the CDR3 is TGTGCCAGCAGTTTGAGGTCCGGGAACACTGAAGCTTTCTTT. It is translated as CASSLRSGNTEAFF.

The chain recombines TRBV5-1 with TRBJ2-5; TRBD2 agrees at 13 bases. Per the germline V gene, CDR1 is SGHRS and CDR2 is YFSETQ. With 1 base clipped from V and 2 bases from J, the junction kept 2 bases outside the gene matches. CDR3 length equals 16 residues. This chain's CDR3 is CASSLRGLAGQETQYF. The CDR3 DNA sequence: TGCGCCAGCAGCTTGCGGGGACTAGCGGGACAAGAGACCCAGTACTTC.

The chain uses TRBV28 and TRBJ2-7; a possible D gene is TRBD2 (6 bases). CDR3 length equals 14 residues. Deletions cut 10 bases from V and 0 bases from J, with 16 bases between. CDR1 MDHEN and CDR2 SYDVKM come from the germline V gene. The CDR3 reads CATTGGPLSYEQYF. Here the CDR3 DNA reads TGTGCCACTACCGGAGGGCCCCTCTCCTACGAGCAGTACTTC. Full variable domain (rest looked up from reference TRBV28 and TRBJ2-7): DVKVTQSSRYLVKRTGEKVFLECVQDMDHENMFWYRQDPGLGLRLIYFSYDVKMKEKGDIPEGYSVSREKKERFSLILESASTNQTSMYLCATTGGPLSYEQYFGPGTRLTVT.

Comments on this clone: At one end, the junction sequence differs from germline, possibly due to a read error. The chain recombines TRBV11-3 with TRBJ2-2; 8 bases are a match to TRBD1. Germline loops: CDR1 SGHNT, CDR2 YENEEA. The CDR3 is made up of 20 amino acids. This CDR3 is CASSLGLRQGQYGHTGELFF. CDR3 bases: TGCGCCAGCAGCTTAGGGCTACGACAGGGGCAGTATGGGCACACCGGGGAGCTGTTTTTT.

This rearrangement joins TRBV11-2 to TRBJ2-3, with a possible D match to TRBD2 (6 bases). The V end was cut by 4 bases, the J end by 4 bases, with 15 bases between. The CDR3 loop spans 15 amino acids. Germline V gene lookup returns CDR1 SGHAT and CDR2 FQNNGV. CDR3 residues: CASSYRLGSPDTQYF. The CDR3 DNA reads TGTGCCAGCAGCTACCGACTAGGATCCCCAGATACGCAGTATTTT.

The V call is TRBV10-3, the J call TRBJ1-1; 7 bases align to TRBD1. The V gene end was trimmed by 10 bases and the J gene end by 1 base; junction bases not matched to a gene: 6. The CDR3 totals 13 residues. In germline, CDR1 is ENHRY, CDR2 SYGVKD. The chain's CDR3 is CATARTGNTEAFF. In DNA, the CDR3 is TGTGCCACCGCCCGGACAGGGAACACTGAAGCTTTCTTT.

The V and J genes are TRBV28 and TRBJ2-3, with D hard to call. The germline V gene encodes CDR1 MDHEN and CDR2 SYDVKM. Trimming took off 6 bases at V and 1 base at J, with 8 bases between the two ends. CDR3 length equals 13 residues. The CDR3 loop is CASSVLGTDTQYF. The CDR3 DNA reads as TGTGCCAGCAGCGTATTAGGCACAGATACGCAGTATTTT.

The V and J genes are TRBV28 and TRBJ2-7; unclear D gene. The germline V gene encodes CDR1 MDHEN and CDR2 SYDVKM. There are 14 residues in the CDR3. V was pared by 2 bases and J by 9 bases, with 17 bases between. DNA for the CDR3: TGTGCCAGCAGTTTAGCACAGACCTACTCGGCGCAGTACTTC. This gives the protein CASSLAQTYSAQYF.

This clone was recorded only once. This chain joins TRBV19 and TRBJ1-5, with 9 bases that match TRBD1. The germline V gene encodes CDR1 LNHDA and CDR2 SQIVND (reference sequence). V gave up 5 bases and J gave up 0 bases; unmatched junction bases: 5. This CDR3 is built from 16 residues. CDR3 coding DNA: TGTGCCAGTAGTGCGGACAGGGGTTATAGCAATCAGCCCCAGCATTTT. Translated, it gives CASSADRGYSNQPQHF.

The rearrangement joins TRBV15 to TRBJ2-1; tentative D call: TRBD1 (6 bases). CDR3 length: 16 residues. CDR1 LNHNV and CDR2 YYDKDF come from the germline V gene (reference sequence). V was pared by 3 bases and J by 4 bases, with 16 bases between. The CDR3 DNA sequence: TGTGCCACCAGCAGCCCTACAGGGATTGGATACAATGAGCAGTTCTTC. It codes for CATSSPTGIGYNEQFF. The whole variable domain, remainder taken from reference TRBV15 and TRBJ2-1, is DAMVIQNPRYQVTQFGKPVTLSCSQTLNHNVMYWYQQKSSQAPKLLFHYYDKDFNNEADTPDNFQSRRPNTSFCFLDIRSPGLGDTAMYLCATSSPTGIGYNEQFFGPGTRLTVL.

The V gene is TRBV28, the J gene TRBJ2-3; 9 positions agree with TRBD2. The CDR3 sequence is 17 residues long. CDR1 is MDHEN and CDR2 is SYDVKM in the germline V gene. V lost 1 base to trimming and J lost 1 base; unmatched junction nucleotides: 6. The CDR3, as DNA: TGTGCCAGCAGTTTATACCCGGCTAGCGGGGGCACAGATACGCAGTATTTT. As protein: CASSLYPASGGTDTQYF. The whole variable domain, filled in from reference TRBV28 and TRBJ2-3, reads DVKVTQSSRYLVKRTGEKVFLECVQDMDHENMFWYRQDPGLGLRLIYFSYDVKMKEKGDIPEGYSVSREKKERFSLILESASTNQTSMYLCASSLYPASGGTDTQYFGPGTRLTVL.

This clone came up once. The J gene is TRBJ1-1, the V gene TRBV6-5; D is possibly TRBD1 (5 bases). The CDR3 sequence is 12 residues long. V gave up 8 bases and J gave up 3 bases, with 10 bases separating them. CDR1 MNHEY and CDR2 SVGAGI come from the germline V gene. CDR3 region: CASQGPYTEAFF. CDR3 nucleotides: TGTGCCAGCCAGGGCCCATACACTGAAGCTTTCTTT.

The CDR3 DNA is TGCGCCAGCAGCCCCACTGGGGGCTTCAGCAATCAGCCCCAGCATTTT. Its translation: CASSPTGGFSNQPQHF. This sequence joins TRBV5-1 and TRBJ1-5, with a weak D call TRBD1 (6 bases). This CDR3 contains 16 residues. Trimming removed 4 bases from V and 1 base from J, with 15 bases in between. Germline CDR1 reads SGHRS; CDR2 reads YFSETQ.

The DNA of the CDR3 is TGTGCCAGCAGCCTTAGCGGGGCCTACGAGCAGTACTTC. Amino acid sequence: CASSLSGAYEQYF. V and J are TRBV6-5 and TRBJ2-7; 8 nucleotides match TRBD2. Germline CDR1 MNHEY, CDR2 SVGAGI. CDR3 length: 13 amino acids. Trimming at V came to 6 bases and at J to 2 bases, leaving 3 bases not matched to a gene.

Here the CDR3 reads CASSSEQGVYEQYF. CDR3 DNA: TGTGCCAGCAGTTCAGAACAGGGCGTCTACGAGCAGTACTTC. V is TRBV6-5 and J is TRBJ2-7, with a weak D call TRBD1 (6 bases). The V gene's germline CDR1 is MNHEY and CDR2 SVGAGI. This CDR3 contains 14 residues. V gave up 4 bases and J gave up 3 bases, with 13 bases separating them.

The table lists this clone with a few counts. The chain uses TRBV7-8 and TRBJ1-1, with D unclear. V was cut by 3 bases and J by 3 bases, with 17 bases left in between. The germline gives CDR1 SGHVS, CDR2 FQNEAQ. This CDR3 spans 16 amino acids. The CDR3 coding sequence is TGTGCCAGCAGCTTTTTATCCGGGTCCAAATACACTGAAGCTTTCTTT. Translating gives CASSFLSGSKYTEAFF.

This clone occurred a few times. The gene calls are TRBV13 and TRBJ1-1; D is unresolved. This CDR3 spans 14 amino acids. The germline V gene encodes CDR1 PRHDT and CDR2 FYEKMQ (reference sequence). Deletions cut 5 bases from V and 4 bases from J, with 14 bases between. CDR3 in amino acids: CASSPPPEGTEAFF. The DNA for the CDR3 is TGTGCCAGCAGCCCTCCGCCCGAGGGCACTGAAGCTTTCTTT.

V gene TRBV9 combines with J gene TRBJ1-2, with 7 bases fitting TRBD1. Germline V gene data show CDR1 as SGDLS and CDR2 as YYNGEE. V was pared by 3 bases and J by 0 bases, with 8 bases of the junction left unmatched. This CDR3 region has 16 residues. The CDR3 reads CASSGFGTAANYGYTF. The CDR3 DNA is TGTGCCAGCAGCGGATTCGGGACAGCCGCTAACTATGGCTACACCTTC.

The V call is TRBV27, the J call TRBJ2-1; the D gene is possibly TRBD2 (7 bases). The V and J ends lost 5 bases and 12 bases respectively, with 14 bases between them. The CDR3 has 12 amino acids. CDR1 is MNHEY and CDR2 is SMNVEV in the germline V gene (reference sequence). This chain's CDR3 is CASSNWEGGQFF. The CDR3 region has the DNA TGTGCCAGCAGTAACTGGGAGGGGGGGCAGTTCTTC.

This clone turned up a few times. The chain couples TRBV7-2 to TRBJ2-7; D might be TRBD2 (6 bases). CDR1 SGHTA and CDR2 FQGNSA come from the germline V gene. The CDR3 consists of 13 residues. With 0 bases removed from V and 3 bases from J, the gap between germline ends came to 6 bases. The CDR3 nucleotides read TGTGCCAGCAGCTTAGCGGGGGGCTACGAGCAGTACTTC. Its translation is CASSLAGGYEQYF.

V is TRBV15 and J is TRBJ2-7, with D hard to call. CDR1 and CDR2 (germline): LNHNV, YYDKDF (reference sequence). V was trimmed by 4 bases and J by 5 bases, leaving 15 bases between them. CDR3 length: 14 residues. The CDR3, as DNA: TGTGCCACCAGCAACGTTGAGGCGATCCACGAGCAGTACTTC. Protein: CATSNVEAIHEQYF.

CDR3 region: CATRAGGHEQYF. The CDR3 DNA follows: TGTGCGACCCGAGCAGGGGGCCACGAGCAGTACTTC. The V call is TRBV7-2, the J call TRBJ2-7; 8 nucleotides align to TRBD1. The germline CDR1 and CDR2 sequences are SGHTA and FQGNSA. This CDR3 contains 12 residues.

This chain connects TRBV27 to TRBJ2-1, with D possibly TRBD1 on 6 matching bases. V was clipped by 6 bases and J by 0 bases, with 15 bases between them. In germline, CDR1 is MNHEY, CDR2 SMNVEV (reference sequence). This CDR3 spans 16 amino acids. CDR3 sequence reads: CASSTSGASSYNEQFF. DNA of the CDR3: TGTGCCAGCAGCACCTCAGGGGCGAGCTCCTACAATGAGCAGTTCTTC.

The chain uses TRBV6-5 and TRBJ2-1, with 8 bases fitting TRBD1. This CDR3 is built from 14 residues. The V gene end was trimmed by 6 bases and the J gene end by 9 bases; junction bases not matched to a gene: 10. Germline values: CDR1 MNHEY, CDR2 SVGAGI. DNA for the CDR3: TGTGCCAGCAGCCGAGACAGGGGTAGCGGTGAGCAGTTCTTC. Translation gives CASSRDRGSGEQFF.

The CDR3 nucleotides are TGTGCCAGCAGCACGACAGGATTTAGCAATCAGCCCCAGCATTTT. Its translation: CASSTTGFSNQPQHF. The V and J genes are TRBV28 and TRBJ1-5; the D gene is possibly TRBD1 (6 bases). Germline loops: CDR1 MDHEN, CDR2 SYDVKM. The V end was cut by 6 bases, the J end by 0 bases, with 12 bases between. The CDR3 length is 15 residues.

As regards this clone: No conserved phenylalanine or tryptophan ends this CDR3, so it is likely a read error. No DNA is shown, since the ends of the CDR3 on it are uncertain; the CDR3 is the one TCRdb lists. V usage is TRBV7-2 and J usage is TRBJ2-7; the D segment call TRBD1 is taken from the table without a DNA check. A total of 12 residues make up the CDR3, ends included. Germline CDR1 is SGHTA and CDR2 is FQGNSA. The CDR3: CASSLGAAGRDC.